The entry below gives a single TCR beta chain sequence along with its context. Antigen specificity is unknown. The sample originates from a study of cytomegalovirus exposure and HLA in healthy donors. Primers included in the PCR were 60 Vbeta and 13 Jbeta primers. Libraries were prepared by immunoSEQ multiplex PCR; TCRdb keeps only in-frame clonotypes and omits some of them. The table has 180,000 or so clones, around three quarters seen once. Findings and caveats of the study: Sequencing depth across donors, presence/absence analyses assumed, was roughly uniform. Later on, analysis showed that most CMV-associated TCR beta chains appeared to be HLA-restricted. In vitro testing confirmed a few CMV-associated chains as specific for CMV antigens.

Losses at the gene ends were 7 bases for V and 3 bases for J; bases not matched to a gene: 13. The CDR3 totals 15 residues. Germline values: CDR1 SGHRS, CDR2 YFSETQ. This clonotype originated in a woman between 50 and 59 years old in good health and CMV-seronegative. The sample consisted of PBMCs. The J gene is TRBJ2-7, the V gene TRBV5-1; 7 bases are shared with TRBD1. CDR3 nucleotide sequence: TGCGCCAGCCGGAATTCCGCAGGGGGAATCTACGAGCAGTACTTC. Encoded protein: CASRNSAGGIYEQYF.